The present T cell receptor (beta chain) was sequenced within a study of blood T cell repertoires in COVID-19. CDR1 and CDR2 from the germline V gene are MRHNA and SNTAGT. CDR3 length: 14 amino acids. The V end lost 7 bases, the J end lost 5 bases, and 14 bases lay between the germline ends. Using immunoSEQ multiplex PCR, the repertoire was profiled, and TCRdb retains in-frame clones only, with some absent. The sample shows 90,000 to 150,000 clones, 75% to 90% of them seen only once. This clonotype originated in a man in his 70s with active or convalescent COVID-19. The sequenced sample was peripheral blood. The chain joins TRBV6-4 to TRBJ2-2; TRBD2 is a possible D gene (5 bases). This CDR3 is CASNPETGTGELFF. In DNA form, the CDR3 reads TGTGCCAGCAACCCGGAGACGGGGACCGGGGAGCTGTTTTTT.